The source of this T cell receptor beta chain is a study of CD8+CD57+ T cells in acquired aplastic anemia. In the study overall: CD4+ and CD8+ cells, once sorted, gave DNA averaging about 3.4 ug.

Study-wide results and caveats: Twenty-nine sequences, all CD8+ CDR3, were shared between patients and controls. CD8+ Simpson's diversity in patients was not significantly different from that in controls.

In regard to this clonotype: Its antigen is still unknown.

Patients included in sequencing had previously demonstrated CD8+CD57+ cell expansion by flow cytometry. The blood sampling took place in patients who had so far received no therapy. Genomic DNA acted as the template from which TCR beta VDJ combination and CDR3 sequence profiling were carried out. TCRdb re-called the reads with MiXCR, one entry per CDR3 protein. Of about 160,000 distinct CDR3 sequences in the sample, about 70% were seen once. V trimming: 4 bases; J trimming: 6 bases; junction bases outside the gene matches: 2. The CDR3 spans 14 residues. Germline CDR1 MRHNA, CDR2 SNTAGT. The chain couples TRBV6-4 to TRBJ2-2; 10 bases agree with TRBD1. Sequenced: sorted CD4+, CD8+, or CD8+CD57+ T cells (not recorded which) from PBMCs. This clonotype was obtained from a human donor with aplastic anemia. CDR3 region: CASSGTGGAGELFF. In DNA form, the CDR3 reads TGTGCCAGCAGTGGGACAGGGGGTGCCGGGGAGCTGTTTTTT.